A single sample is the source of the 10 T cell receptor beta chains below, sequenced in a study of T cell repertoires in aging, cancer and after chemotherapy. Peripheral blood genomic DNA, not sorted cells or RNA, was the template. Multiplex touch-down PCR with TRB-A/B primers amplified rearranged V-D-J TRB sequences. TCRdb recomputed calls from the multiplex PCR reads with MiXCR, one row per CDR3 protein. The table lists 4,500 to 5,500 distinct CDR3 sequences, 25% to 30% of them singletons. The material sequenced was blood. The receptors shown here come from a human donor with a solid tumor.

A remark on this clonotype: This could be a read error, since a much larger clone is one nucleotide away. This sequence joins TRBV27 and TRBJ2-7, with D perhaps being TRBD1 or TRBD2 (6 bases each). Germline CDR1 and CDR2: MNHEY and SMNVEV (reference sequence). CDR3 length equals 14 residues. The CDR3 DNA sequence: TGTGGCAGCAGTTCAAGGGCCGGGGGCCATTTTGGGTACTTC. Residues: CGSSSRAGGHFGYF.

This clonotype was seen a single time. CDR3 sequence reads: CASSEPHSSGRDNEQFF. CDR3 in DNA: TGTGCCAGCAGTGAGCCTCATTCTAGCGGGAGAGACAATGAGCAGTTCTTC. The V gene is TRBV6-1, the J gene TRBJ2-1; the match to TRBD2 covers 10 bases. The CDR3 runs 17 residues. CDR1 MNHNS and CDR2 SASEGT come from the germline V gene. V gave up 3 bases and J gave up 5 bases; unmatched junction bases: 10.

Worth noting for this clonotype: A much larger clone lies a single base off, so this may be a read error. The V and J genes are TRBV27 and TRBJ2-5, with a tentative D call TRBD2 (6 bases). Looked up from germline, CDR1 is MNHEY and CDR2 is SMNVEV (reference sequence). The CDR3 has 15 amino acids. The CDR3 loop reads CASSLVAGGQETKYF. CDR3 bases: TGTGCCAGCAGTTTAGTAGCCGGAGGGCAAGAGACCAAGTACTTC.

Details on this clonotype: A much larger clone lies one base from this, so it may be a read error. V and J are TRBV30 and TRBJ1-1; 11 bases match TRBD1. The CDR3 is made up of 14 amino acids. The V gene's germline CDR1 is GTSNPN and CDR2 SVGIG (reference sequence). V lost 3 bases, J lost 3 bases, and 3 bases stayed unmatched. This CDR3 reads CAWSGDRGDTEAFF. The DNA of the CDR3 is TGTGCCTGGAGCGGGGACAGGGGGGACACTGAAGCTTTCTTT.

The gene calls are TRBV5-6 and TRBJ1-3, with D possibly being TRBD1 (5 bases). V lost 5 bases and J lost 0, with 12 bases in between. The length of the CDR3 is 15 residues. The V gene's germline CDR1 is SGHDT and CDR2 YYEEEE. The CDR3 spells CASSRDRGSGNTIYF. As DNA, the CDR3 is TGTGCCAGCAGTCGGGACCGTGGCTCTGGAAACACCATATATTTT.

This clonotype was seen more than once but under ten times. The rearrangement joins TRBV4-3 to TRBJ1-2; TRBD1 is a possible D gene (6 bases). Trimming took 4 bases from V and 0 from J, leaving 12 bases between them. The CDR3 consists of 15 residues. Germline lookup yields CDR1 LGHNA and CDR2 YSLEER. CDR3 coding DNA: TGCGCCAGCAGCCGCCGACAGGAAGCTAACTATGGCTACACCTTC. This encodes CASSRRQEANYGYTF.

The rearrangement joins TRBV27 to TRBJ2-5; 8 positions match TRBD1. This CDR3 is built from 17 residues. CDR1 is MNHEY, CDR2 SMNVEV, per germline (reference sequence). J gave up 1 base and V 3 bases, and 10 bases lay outside the gene matches. The CDR3 loop reads CASSFTAGQVVQETQYF. For the CDR3, the DNA is TGTGCCAGCAGTTTTACTGCGGGACAGGTGGTCCAAGAGACCCAGTACTTC.

Concerning this clonotype itself: Given a much more abundant clone one base away, this may be a read error. The chain combines TRBV24-1 with TRBJ2-1, with TRBD2 identical over 9 bases. Germline CDR1 KGHDR, CDR2 SFDVKD. The CDR3 loop spans 16 amino acids. The ends lost 4 bases at V and 1 base at J; junction bases unmatched: 4. This CDR3 is CATSDASGRSYNEQFF. CDR3 sequence (DNA): TGTGCCACCAGTGACGCCAGCGGGAGGTCCTACAATGAGCAGTTCTTC.

The chain carries TRBV7-3 and TRBJ2-7, with 10 nucleotides matching TRBD1. The CDR3 contains 15 residues. With V trimmed by 5 bases and J by 2 bases, 6 bases remained unmatched. Germline CDR1 SGHTA, CDR2 FQGTGA. In nucleotides, the CDR3 is TGTGCCAGCAGCCGCCCTGGGACAGGGGCCTACGAGCAGTACTTC. It encodes CASSRPGTGAYEQYF.

V usage is TRBV7-2 and J usage is TRBJ1-2; 11 bases are shared with TRBD1. Germline V CDR1 and CDR2: SGHTA, FQGNSA. The trim removed 7 bases at V and 4 bases at J, leaving 11 bases unmatched. The CDR3 length is 16 residues. CDR3 loop: CASNPSRTGGVYGYTF. The CDR3 bases are TGTGCCAGCAACCCGAGTCGGACAGGGGGCGTCTATGGCTACACCTTC.